The next 14 T cell receptor beta chains were all read from a single sample in a study of human T cells and chemical hapten exposure. TCRdb itself ran the RACE reads through MiXCR, one entry per CDR3 protein. The sample has over 35,000 distinct CDR3 sequences, around 3.4% seen once. Time point specified: healthy volunteer bleed at 6 weeks. Unfractionated whole blood was the source from which total RNA was extracted. Sequenced material: whole blood. These receptor sequences come from a human donor in good health. Some clones in this sample may be carry-over from other donors' samples.

The table lists this clonotype with a few counts. This chain links TRBV2 with TRBJ2-1; possibly TRBD1 for D (5 bases). The CDR3 is 14 residues long. Germline V gene data show CDR1 as SNHLY and CDR2 as FYNNEI. V dropped 8 bases and J dropped 9 bases, with 20 bases sitting between them. The CDR3: CASGAGQIRGEQFF. The DNA of the CDR3 is TGTGCCAGCGGCGCTGGACAAATCCGAGGTGAGCAGTTCTTC.

This clonotype occurred many times. This chain uses TRBV27 with TRBJ1-5; 7 positions agree with TRBD1. The germline CDR1 and CDR2 sequences are MNHEY and SMNVEV (reference sequence). The CDR3 consists of 16 residues. J was trimmed by 5 bases and V by 8 bases; bases with no gene match: 15. CDR3 in amino acids: CASSADSTGPYQPQHF. In DNA, the CDR3 is TGTGCCAGCTCTGCTGACTCGACAGGGCCCTATCAGCCCCAGCATTTT.

This rearrangement joins TRBV10-3 to TRBJ1-1; 9 nucleotides agree with TRBD1. The CDR3 is 14 residues long. Unmatched junction bases numbered 2, after V lost 5 bases and J lost 1 base. The germline CDR1 and CDR2 sequences are ENHRY and SYGVKD. The CDR3 sequence: CAISRTGENTEAFF. The CDR3 nucleotides are TGTGCCATCAGTAGGACAGGGGAGAACACTGAAGCTTTCTTT.

The table lists this clonotype with a few counts. The chain is built from TRBV28 and TRBJ2-7, with 10 bases identical to TRBD2. Germline CDR1 is MDHEN and CDR2 is SYDVKM. This CDR3 comprises 15 residues. J gave up 0 bases and V 6 bases, and 5 bases lay outside the gene matches. The DNA for the CDR3 is TGTGCCAGCAGCGATAGGACTAGCGGCTCCTACGAGCAGTACTTC. This codes for CASSDRTSGSYEQYF.

This clonotype has at least ten counts. The chain carries TRBV7-8 and TRBJ2-6, with D hard to call. CDR3 length: 16 amino acids. Germline CDR1 SGHVS, CDR2 FQNEAQ. The V gene lost 2 bases and the J gene lost 0 bases, with 8 bases spanning the gap. CDR3 protein: CASSLLAVSGANVLTF. The CDR3 region has the DNA TGTGCCAGCAGCTTACTTGCTGTCTCTGGGGCCAACGTCCTGACTTTC. Full variable domain (outside the CDR3, taken from reference TRBV7-8 and TRBJ2-6): GAGVSQSPRYKVAKRGQDVALRCDPISGHVSLFWYQQALGQGPEFLTYFQNEAQLDKSGLPSDRFFAERPEGSVSTLKIQRTQQEDSAVYLCASSLLAVSGANVLTFGAGSRLTVL.

This clonotype was counted at least ten times. J is TRBJ2-6 and V is TRBV7-6, with D maybe TRBD1 (6 bases). V gave up 5 bases and J gave up 4 bases, with 12 bases separating them. Germline V CDR1 and CDR2: SGHVS, FNYEAQ. The CDR3 has 15 amino acids. CDR3 amino acids: CASSVYRAGANVLTF. In DNA, the CDR3 is TGTGCCAGCAGCGTCTACAGGGCCGGGGCCAACGTCCTGACTTTC. The full variable domain, its missing parts supplied by reference TRBV7-6 and TRBJ2-6, is GAGVSQSPRYKVTKRGQDVALRCDPISGHVSLYWYRQALGQGPEFLTYFNYEAQQDKSGLPNDRFSAERPEGSISTLTIQRTEQRDSAMYRCASSVYRAGANVLTFGAGSRLTVL.

This clonotype was detected many times. The rearrangement links TRBV28 to TRBJ1-5; maybe TRBD1 (5 bases). CDR1 and CDR2 (germline): MDHEN, SYDVKM. Trimming pared 5 bases from V and 2 bases from J, leaving 13 bases between. The CDR3 has 15 amino acids. This CDR3 reads CASSPGILGNQPQHF. CDR3 DNA sequence: TGTGCCAGCAGTCCAGGGATACTAGGCAATCAGCCCCAGCATTTT.

There are many counts of this clonotype. V usage is TRBV15 and J usage is TRBJ2-1; 12 bases agree with TRBD2. The V and J ends lost 3 bases and 6 bases, in that order; junction bases with no gene match: 6. CDR1 and CDR2 (germline): LNHNV, YYDKDF (reference sequence). The CDR3 totals 16 residues. CDR3 loop: CATSRSTSGRLNEQFF. The DNA of the CDR3 is TGTGCCACCAGCAGGTCCACTAGCGGGAGGCTCAATGAGCAGTTCTTC.

The V call is TRBV28, the J call TRBJ1-4; perhaps TRBD1 as D (5 bases). Trimming took 4 bases from V and 3 from J, leaving 12 bases between them. CDR1 and CDR2 from the germline V gene are MDHEN and SYDVKM. This CDR3 comprises 15 residues. The CDR3 reads CASSSGGEANEKLFF. For the CDR3, the DNA is TGTGCCAGCAGTTCCGGAGGGGAGGCTAATGAAAAACTGTTTTTT.

The chain combines TRBV29-1 with TRBJ2-7; D uncertain. This CDR3 is built from 13 residues. V lost 6 bases, J lost 0 bases, and 12 bases lay in between. The germline CDR1 and CDR2 sequences are SQVTM and ANQGSEA. In DNA form, the CDR3 reads TGCAGCGTCCTTAAGCCAAGCTCCTACGAGCAGTACTTC. It specifies CSVLKPSSYEQYF.

This clonotype was observed many times. This chain links TRBV7-2 with TRBJ1-6; the D is unclear. The CDR3 sequence is 15 residues long. Trimming shortened V by 1 base and J by 6 bases, and 10 bases separated the two germline ends. CDR1 SGHTA and CDR2 FQGNSA come from the germline V gene. CDR3 nucleotides: TGTGCCAGCAGCTTAGAAGCCAGGAGTAATTCACCCCTCCACTTT. Translating gives CASSLEARSNSPLHF.

This chain connects TRBV27 to TRBJ2-1; TRBD2 aligns across 7 bases. V gave up 2 bases and J gave up 3 bases; unmatched junction bases: 4. Germline V gene lookup returns CDR1 MNHEY and CDR2 SMNVEV (reference sequence). CDR3 length equals 15 residues. The CDR3 DNA reads TGTGCCAGCAGTTTAGCGGGAGTTTACTACAATGAGCAGTTCTTC. It specifies CASSLAGVYYNEQFF.

This clonotype was observed many times. The CDR3 region is CASGDRGQRGETQYF. In DNA form, the CDR3 reads TGTGCCAGCGGGGATCGGGGACAGCGGGGGGAGACCCAGTACTTC. The rearrangement links TRBV27 to TRBJ2-5; possibly TRBD2 for D (8 bases). The CDR3 is 15 residues long. Germline CDR1 and CDR2: MNHEY and SMNVEV (reference sequence). V shed 8 bases and J shed 5 bases, with 21 bases lying between them.

This clonotype was observed a few times. The gene calls are TRBV7-9 and TRBJ1-1; 7 positions match TRBD1. The CDR3 length is 18 residues. Germline V gene lookup returns CDR1 SEHNR and CDR2 FQNEAQ (reference sequence). With V trimmed by 5 bases and J by 4 bases, 19 bases remained unmatched. As DNA, the CDR3 is TGTGCCAGCAGCCGTAACTCTGACGTGACAGGGAAGAGCACTGAAGCTTTCTTT. Protein: CASSRNSDVTGKSTEAFF.